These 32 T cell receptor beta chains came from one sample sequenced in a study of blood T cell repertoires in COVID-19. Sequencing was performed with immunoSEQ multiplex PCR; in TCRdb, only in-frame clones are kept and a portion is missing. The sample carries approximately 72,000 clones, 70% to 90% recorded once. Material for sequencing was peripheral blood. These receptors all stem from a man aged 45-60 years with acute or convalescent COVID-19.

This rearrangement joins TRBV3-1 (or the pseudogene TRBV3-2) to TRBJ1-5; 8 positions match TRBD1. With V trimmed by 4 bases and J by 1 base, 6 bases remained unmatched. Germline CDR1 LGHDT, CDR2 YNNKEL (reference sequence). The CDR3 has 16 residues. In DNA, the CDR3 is TGTGCCAGCAGCCTCACAACAGGGGGGAGCAATCAGCCCCAGCATTTT. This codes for CASSLTTGGSNQPQHF.

The CDR3 nucleotides read TGTGCCAGCATCCCATTGGGAGACAGGGGGCTTGAAAAACTGTTTTTT. The encoded protein is CASIPLGDRGLEKLFF. The V gene is TRBV6-2 or TRBV6-3, the J gene TRBJ1-4; 10 nucleotides agree with TRBD1. Trimming cost V 7 bases and J 7 bases; bases outside gene matches: 12. This CDR3 comprises 16 residues. CDR1 and CDR2 from the germline V gene are MNHEY and SVGEGT.

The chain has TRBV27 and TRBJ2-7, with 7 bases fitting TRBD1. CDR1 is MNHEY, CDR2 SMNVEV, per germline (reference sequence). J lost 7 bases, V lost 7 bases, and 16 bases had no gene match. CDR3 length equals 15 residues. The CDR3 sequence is CASIPARDSLREQYF. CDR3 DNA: TGTGCCAGCATCCCCGCTCGGGACAGCCTAAGGGAGCAGTACTTC.

The CDR3 region is CASSESTRAYEQYF. CDR3 nucleotides: TGCGCCAGCAGTGAGTCGACAAGAGCCTACGAGCAGTACTTC. The genes are TRBV10-2 and TRBJ2-7; D is unclear. CDR1 is WSHSY and CDR2 is SAAADI in the germline V gene. The CDR3 runs to 14 residues. Trimming pared 0 bases from V and 2 bases from J, leaving 8 bases between.

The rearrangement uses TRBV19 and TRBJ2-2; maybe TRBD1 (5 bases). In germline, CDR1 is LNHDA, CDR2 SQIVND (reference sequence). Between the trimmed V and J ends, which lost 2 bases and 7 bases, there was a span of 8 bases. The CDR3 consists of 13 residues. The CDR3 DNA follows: TGTGCCAGTAGTATACAGGGTTACGGGGAGCTGTTTTTT. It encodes CASSIQGYGELFF.

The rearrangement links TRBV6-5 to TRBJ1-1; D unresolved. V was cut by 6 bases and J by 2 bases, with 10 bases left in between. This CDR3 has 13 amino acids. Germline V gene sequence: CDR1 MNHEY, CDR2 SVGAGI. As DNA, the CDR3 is TGTGCCAGCAGCAACAGTCCCAACACTGAAGCTTTCTTT. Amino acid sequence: CASSNSPNTEAFF.

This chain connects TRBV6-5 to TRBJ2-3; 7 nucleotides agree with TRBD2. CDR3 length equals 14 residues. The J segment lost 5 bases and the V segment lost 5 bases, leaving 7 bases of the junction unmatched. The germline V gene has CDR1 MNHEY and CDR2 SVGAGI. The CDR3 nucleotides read TGTGCCAGCAGTACACGGACTAGTGGAGATACGCAGTATTTT. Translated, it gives CASSTRTSGDTQYF.

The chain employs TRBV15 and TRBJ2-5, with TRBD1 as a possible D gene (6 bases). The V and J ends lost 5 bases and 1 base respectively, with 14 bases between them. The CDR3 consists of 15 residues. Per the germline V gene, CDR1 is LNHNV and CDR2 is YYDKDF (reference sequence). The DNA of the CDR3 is TGTGCCACCAGCCACGACGTGGGGGCCCAAGAGACCCAGTACTTC. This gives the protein CATSHDVGAQETQYF.

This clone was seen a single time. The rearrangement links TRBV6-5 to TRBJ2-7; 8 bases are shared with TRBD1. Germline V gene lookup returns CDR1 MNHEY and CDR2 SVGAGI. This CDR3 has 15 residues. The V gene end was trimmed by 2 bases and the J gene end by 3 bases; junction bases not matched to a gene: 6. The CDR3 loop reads CASSYGTGGVYEQYF. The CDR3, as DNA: TGTGCCAGCAGTTACGGGACAGGAGGAGTCTACGAGCAGTACTTC.

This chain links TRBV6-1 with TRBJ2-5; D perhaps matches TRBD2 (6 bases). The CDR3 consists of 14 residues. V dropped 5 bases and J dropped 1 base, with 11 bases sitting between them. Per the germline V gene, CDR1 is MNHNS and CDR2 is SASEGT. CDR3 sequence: CASSKLAVQETQYF. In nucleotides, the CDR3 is TGTGCCAGCAGTAAACTAGCAGTCCAAGAGACCCAGTACTTC.

CDR3 loop: CASSEFRLKYNEQFF. The CDR3 DNA follows: TGCGCCAGCAGTGAGTTCAGATTAAAGTACAATGAGCAGTTCTTC. The J gene is TRBJ2-1, the V gene TRBV10-2; D is unresolved. This CDR3 contains 15 residues. Trimming shortened V by 1 base and J by 4 bases, and 11 bases separated the two germline ends. Germline lookup yields CDR1 WSHSY and CDR2 SAAADI.

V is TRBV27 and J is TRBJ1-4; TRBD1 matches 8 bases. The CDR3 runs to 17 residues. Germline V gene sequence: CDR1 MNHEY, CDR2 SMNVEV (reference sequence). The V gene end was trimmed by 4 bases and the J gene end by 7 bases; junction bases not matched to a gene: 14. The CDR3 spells CASSSTGVRALSEKLFF. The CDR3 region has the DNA TGTGCCAGCAGTTCGACAGGGGTTAGGGCTTTAAGTGAAAAACTGTTTTTT.

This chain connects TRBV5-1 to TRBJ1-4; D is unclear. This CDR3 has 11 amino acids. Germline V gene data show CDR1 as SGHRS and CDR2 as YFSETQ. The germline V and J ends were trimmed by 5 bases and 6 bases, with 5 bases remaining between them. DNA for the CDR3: TGCGCCAGCAGTTTCGATGAAAAACTGTTTTTT. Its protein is CASSFDEKLFF.

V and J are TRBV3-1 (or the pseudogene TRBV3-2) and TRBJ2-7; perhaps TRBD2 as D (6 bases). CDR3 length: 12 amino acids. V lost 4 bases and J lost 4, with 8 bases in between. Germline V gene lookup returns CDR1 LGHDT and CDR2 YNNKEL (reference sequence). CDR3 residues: CASSRLEYEQYF. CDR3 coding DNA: TGTGCCAGCAGCCGACTAGAATACGAGCAGTACTTC.

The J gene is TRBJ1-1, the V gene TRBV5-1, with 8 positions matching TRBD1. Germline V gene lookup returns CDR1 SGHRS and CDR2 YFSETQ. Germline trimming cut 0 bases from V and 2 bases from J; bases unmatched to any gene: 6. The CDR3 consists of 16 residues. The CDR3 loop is CASSLVQGASNTEAFF. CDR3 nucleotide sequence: TGCGCCAGCAGCTTGGTTCAGGGGGCGAGTAACACTGAAGCTTTCTTT. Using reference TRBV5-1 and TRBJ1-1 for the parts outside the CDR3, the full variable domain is KAGVTQTPRYLIKTRGQQVTLSCSPISGHRSVSWYQQTPGQGLQFLFEYFSETQRNKGNFPGRFSGRQFSNSRSEMNVSTLELGDSALYLCASSLVQGASNTEAFFGQGTRLTVV.

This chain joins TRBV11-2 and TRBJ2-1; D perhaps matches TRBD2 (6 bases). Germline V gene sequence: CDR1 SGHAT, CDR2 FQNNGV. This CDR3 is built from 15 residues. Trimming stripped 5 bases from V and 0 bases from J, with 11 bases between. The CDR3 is CASSAGRSSYNEQFF. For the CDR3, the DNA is TGTGCCAGCAGCGCGGGACGTAGCTCCTACAATGAGCAGTTCTTC. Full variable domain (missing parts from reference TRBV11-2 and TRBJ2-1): EAGVAQSPRYKIIEKRQSVAFWCNPISGHATLYWYQQILGQGPKLLIQFQNNGVVDDSQLPKDRFSAERLKGVDSTLKIQPAKLEDSAVYLCASSAGRSSYNEQFFGPGTRLTVL.

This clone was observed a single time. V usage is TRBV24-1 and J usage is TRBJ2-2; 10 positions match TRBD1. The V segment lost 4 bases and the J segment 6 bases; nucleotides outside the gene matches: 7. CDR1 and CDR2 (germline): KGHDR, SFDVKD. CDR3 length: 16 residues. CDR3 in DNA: TGTGCCACCAGTGAAACCGGGACAGGGGATTCCGGGGAGCTGTTTTTT. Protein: CATSETGTGDSGELFF.

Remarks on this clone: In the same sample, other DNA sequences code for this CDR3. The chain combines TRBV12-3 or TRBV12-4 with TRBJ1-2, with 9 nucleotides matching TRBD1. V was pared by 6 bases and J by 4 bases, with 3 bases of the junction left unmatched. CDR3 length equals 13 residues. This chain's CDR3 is CASSLGQGYGYTF. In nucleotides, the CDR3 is TGTGCCAGCAGCCTGGGACAGGGCTATGGCTACACCTTC.

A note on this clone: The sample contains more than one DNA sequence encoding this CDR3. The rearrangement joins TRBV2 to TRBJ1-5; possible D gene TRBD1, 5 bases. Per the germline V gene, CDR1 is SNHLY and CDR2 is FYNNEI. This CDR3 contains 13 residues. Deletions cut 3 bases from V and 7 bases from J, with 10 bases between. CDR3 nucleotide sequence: TGTGCCAGCAGTGAGGGCGGGGGACAGCCCCAGCATTTT. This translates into CASSEGGGQPQHF.

The CDR3 protein is CASGLYLAGTNYGYTF. The CDR3 DNA follows: TGTGCTAGTGGTTTGTATTTGGCAGGGACTAACTATGGCTACACCTTC. The genes are TRBV12-5 and TRBJ1-2, with a tentative D call TRBD1 (5 bases). Germline loops: CDR1 LGHNT, CDR2 FRNRAP. Trimming shortened V by 2 bases and J by 0 bases, and 13 bases separated the two germline ends. This CDR3 comprises 16 residues. The variable domain in full, completed from reference TRBV12-5 and TRBJ1-2, reads DARVTQTPRHKVTEMGQEVTMRCQPILGHNTVFWYRQTMMQGLELLAYFRNRAPLDDSGMPKDRFSAEMPDATLATLKIQPSEPRDSAVYFCASGLYLAGTNYGYTFGSGTRLTVV.

The DNA for the CDR3 is TGCGCCAGCAGCCAAGGAGGCCAGGGCGCCTACGAGCAGTACTTC. Encoded protein: CASSQGGQGAYEQYF. The chain has TRBV4-1 and TRBJ2-7; D possibly corresponds to TRBD1 (5 bases). The CDR3 is 15 residues long. Germline assignment: CDR1 MGHRA and CDR2 YSYEKL. V lost 1 base and J lost 2, with 12 bases in between.

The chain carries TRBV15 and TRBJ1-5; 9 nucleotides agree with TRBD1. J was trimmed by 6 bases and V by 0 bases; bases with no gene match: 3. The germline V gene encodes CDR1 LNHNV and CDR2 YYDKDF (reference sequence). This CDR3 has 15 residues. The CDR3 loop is CATSREGTGLQPQHF. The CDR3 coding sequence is TGTGCCACCAGCAGAGAAGGGACAGGGCTTCAGCCCCAGCATTTT.

The CDR3 loop is CASSGDAGQYSGNTIYF. The CDR3 coding sequence is TGTGCCAGCAGTGGGGACGCGGGACAGTACTCTGGAAACACCATATATTTT. The chain carries TRBV6-1 and TRBJ1-3; 7 positions agree with TRBD1. In germline, CDR1 is MNHNS, CDR2 SASEGT. With 4 bases clipped from V and 0 bases from J, the junction kept 9 bases outside the gene matches. The CDR3 has 17 residues.

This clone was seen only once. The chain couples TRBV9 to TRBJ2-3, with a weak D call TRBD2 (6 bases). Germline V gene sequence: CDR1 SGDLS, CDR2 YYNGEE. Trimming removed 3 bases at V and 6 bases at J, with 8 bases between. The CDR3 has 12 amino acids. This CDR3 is CASSGRGDTQYF. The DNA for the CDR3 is TGTGCCAGCAGCGGCCGGGGGGATACGCAGTATTTT. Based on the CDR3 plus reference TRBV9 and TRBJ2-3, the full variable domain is DSGVTQTPKHLITATGQRVTLRCSPRSGDLSVYWYQQSLDQGLQFLIQYYNGEERAKGNILERFSAQQFPDLHSELNLSSLELGDSALYFCASSGRGDTQYFGPGTRLTVL.

This CDR3 is CASRQGMAGPYGYTF. The CDR3 DNA reads TGCGCCAGCAGGCAGGGAATGGCTGGTCCCTATGGCTACACCTTC. The chain carries TRBV10-2 and TRBJ1-2; possible D gene TRBD1, 5 bases. CDR1 and CDR2 (germline): WSHSY, SAAADI. The CDR3 is 15 residues long. V dropped 6 bases and J dropped 4 bases, with 18 bases sitting between them.

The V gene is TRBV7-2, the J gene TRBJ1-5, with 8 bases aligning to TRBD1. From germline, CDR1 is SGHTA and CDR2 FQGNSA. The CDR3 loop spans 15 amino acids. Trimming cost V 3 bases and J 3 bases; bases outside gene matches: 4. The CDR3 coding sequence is TGTGCCAGCAGCTTCGGGACAGGCAACAATCAGCCCCAGCATTTT. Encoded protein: CASSFGTGNNQPQHF.

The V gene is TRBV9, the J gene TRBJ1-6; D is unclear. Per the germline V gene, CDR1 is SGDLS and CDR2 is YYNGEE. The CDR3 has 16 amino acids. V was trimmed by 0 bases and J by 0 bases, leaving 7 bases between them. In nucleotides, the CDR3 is TGTGCCAGCAGCGTAGCTGTTAGCTCCTATAATTCACCCCTCCACTTT. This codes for CASSVAVSSYNSPLHF.

In nucleotides, the CDR3 is TGTGCCAGCAATGCGGGGGACAGGAAAAACATTCAGTACTTC. This translates into CASNAGDRKNIQYF. The chain employs TRBV7-8 and TRBJ2-4; tentative D call: TRBD1 (8 bases). Trimming stripped 7 bases from V and 4 bases from J, with 14 bases between. Germline V gives CDR1 SGHVS, CDR2 FQNEAQ. The CDR3 spans 14 residues.

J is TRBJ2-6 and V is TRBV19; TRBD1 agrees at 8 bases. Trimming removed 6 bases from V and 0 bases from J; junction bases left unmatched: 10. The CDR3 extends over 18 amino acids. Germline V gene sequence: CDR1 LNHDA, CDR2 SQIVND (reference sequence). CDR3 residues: CASRQGGSSRSGANVLTF. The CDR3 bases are TGTGCCAGTAGACAGGGGGGATCCTCTCGCTCTGGGGCCAACGTCCTGACTTTC.

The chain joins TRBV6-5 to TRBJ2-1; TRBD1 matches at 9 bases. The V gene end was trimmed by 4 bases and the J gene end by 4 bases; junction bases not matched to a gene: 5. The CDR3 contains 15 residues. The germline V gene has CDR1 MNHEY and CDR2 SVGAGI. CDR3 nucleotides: TGTGCCAGCAGTTCCGGACAGGGGCATTACAATGAGCAGTTCTTC. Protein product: CASSSGQGHYNEQFF.

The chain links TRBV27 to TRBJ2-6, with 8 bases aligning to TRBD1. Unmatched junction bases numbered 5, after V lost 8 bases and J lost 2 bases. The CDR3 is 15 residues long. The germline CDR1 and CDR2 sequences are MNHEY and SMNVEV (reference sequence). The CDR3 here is CASWTTGAGANVLTF. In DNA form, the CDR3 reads TGTGCCAGCTGGACGACAGGGGCTGGGGCCAACGTCCTGACTTTC.

The CDR3 sequence is CASSQDLNYGYTF. The CDR3 DNA is TGCGCCAGCAGCCAAGACCTAAACTATGGCTACACCTTC. The gene calls are TRBV4-1 and TRBJ1-2; D is unclear. Germline loops: CDR1 MGHRA, CDR2 YSYEKL. The CDR3 has 13 residues. Trimming stripped 0 bases from V and 2 bases from J, with 4 bases between.